Listed here are 24 T cell receptor beta chains from one sample, sequenced in a study of blood T cell repertoires in COVID-19. The assay was immunoSEQ multiplex PCR, and TCRdb's table has in-frame clones only and misses some. Of 150,000 or so clones in the sample, about 86% were seen once. Sequencing used peripheral blood. Receptors originate from a woman aged 80 or older with acute or convalescent COVID-19.

The rearrangement joins TRBV7-3 to TRBJ1-1; D gene unclear. Per the germline V gene, CDR1 is SGHTA and CDR2 is FQGTGA. V lost 2 bases to trimming and J lost 0 bases, with 7 bases between them. CDR3 length: 14 residues. The CDR3 region is CASSLGPVNTEAFF. In DNA form, the CDR3 reads TGTGCCAGCAGCTTAGGGCCGGTGAACACTGAAGCTTTCTTT.

The chain combines TRBV5-1 with TRBJ2-1, with TRBD2 as a possible D gene (6 bases). V lost 0 bases, J lost 9 bases, and 10 bases lay in between. The germline gives CDR1 SGHRS, CDR2 YFSETQ. CDR3 length: 13 residues. The CDR3 DNA sequence: TGCGCCAGCAGCTTGGGAGCGGGCAGTGAGCAGTTCTTC. Translating it yields CASSLGAGSEQFF.

The V call is TRBV19, the J call TRBJ2-3, with D tentatively TRBD1 (5 bases). CDR1 and CDR2 (germline): LNHDA, SQIVND (reference sequence). V was shortened by 4 bases and J by 0 bases, with 8 bases between the two germline ends. The CDR3 has 14 amino acids. CDR3 bases: TGTGCCAGTAGTACCCGACAGAGCACAGATACGCAGTATTTT. Protein: CASSTRQSTDTQYF. Supplemented by reference TRBV19 and TRBJ2-3, the full variable domain reads DGGITQSPKYLFRKEGQNVTLSCEQNLNHDAMYWYRQDPGQGLRLIYYSQIVNDFQKGDIAEGYSVSREKKESFPLTVTSAQKNPTAFYLCASSTRQSTDTQYFGPGTRLTVL.

The chain uses TRBV29-1 and TRBJ2-2; no clear D. The CDR3 is made up of 12 amino acids. The V gene lost 4 bases and the J gene lost 2 bases, with 5 bases spanning the gap. Per germline, CDR1 SQVTM and CDR2 ANQGSEA. CDR3: CSVVVNTGELFF. CDR3 DNA: TGCAGCGTTGTCGTCAACACCGGGGAGCTGTTTTTT.

This rearrangement joins TRBV4-3 to TRBJ1-1; 8 bases agree with TRBD1. V shed 0 bases, J shed 5 bases, and the junction held 5 bases outside the gene matches. This CDR3 comprises 15 residues. Per germline, CDR1 LGHNA and CDR2 YSLEER. CDR3 DNA: TGCGCCAGCAGCCAAGACCAGGGGGCAGGAACTGAAGCTTTCTTT. Translated, it gives CASSQDQGAGTEAFF.

V usage is TRBV18 and J usage is TRBJ2-4, with 7 bases that match TRBD2. V shed 2 bases and J 5 bases; nucleotides not matched to a gene: 9. CDR3 length: 16 residues. Germline CDR1 reads KGHSH; CDR2 reads LQKENI. CDR3 nucleotide sequence: TGTGCCAGCTCACCAAGTAAGGCTAGCGGTGAAAACATTCAGTACTTC. It specifies CASSPSKASGENIQYF.

The CDR3 DNA reads as TGTGCCAGCAGTCAAATCCGGGACAGGGTAAAAGACTATGGCTACACCTTC. Translation: CASSQIRDRVKDYGYTF. This chain joins TRBV27 and TRBJ1-2; 9 bases line up with TRBD1. There are 17 residues in the CDR3. With V trimmed by 5 bases and J by 3 bases, 13 bases remained unmatched. Germline CDR1 MNHEY, CDR2 SMNVEV (reference sequence).

The chain couples TRBV3-1 (or the pseudogene TRBV3-2) to TRBJ2-3; TRBD2 matches 11 bases. Trimming took 6 bases from V and 0 from J; bases not matched to a gene: 14. CDR1 LGHDT and CDR2 YNNKEL come from the germline V gene (reference sequence). The CDR3 contains 19 residues. CDR3 DNA: TGTGCCAGCAGGACCACCTCATTGGGACTAGCGGAGAGCACAGATACGCAGTATTTT. Translated, it gives CASRTTSLGLAESTDTQYF.

The rearrangement joins TRBV5-1 to TRBJ2-7; 7 nucleotides line up with TRBD2. Germline V gene data show CDR1 as SGHRS and CDR2 as YFSETQ. CDR3 length: 14 residues. After removal of 0 bases from V and 5 bases from J, the junction contained 5 bases not matched to a gene. The CDR3 region is CASSLVLAADEQYF. The CDR3 bases are TGCGCCAGCAGCTTGGTCCTAGCGGCCGACGAGCAGTACTTC.

This chain joins TRBV3-1 (or the pseudogene TRBV3-2) and TRBJ2-3; 13 bases are shared with TRBD2. This CDR3 contains 15 residues. Trimming cost V 4 bases and J 10 bases; bases outside gene matches: 8. Germline-derived CDR1 and CDR2 are LGHDT and YNNKEL (reference sequence). CDR3 region: CASSRLAGGVIPQYF. CDR3 DNA sequence: TGTGCCAGCAGCCGACTAGCGGGGGGAGTAATCCCGCAGTATTTT.

CDR3 loop: CASSSMGSGGSYNEQFF. The CDR3 DNA follows: TGCGCCAGCAGCTCAATGGGTAGCGGGGGCTCCTACAATGAGCAGTTCTTC. The chain uses TRBV5-1 and TRBJ2-1; 9 bases fit TRBD2. V lost 3 bases, J lost 0 bases, and 7 bases stayed unmatched. CDR1 and CDR2 (germline): SGHRS, YFSETQ. This CDR3 comprises 17 residues.

This clone was found a few times. DNA of the CDR3: TGTGCCAGCAGTGAATCGACAGGGAACTATGGCTACACCTTC. Translated: CASSESTGNYGYTF. This sequence joins TRBV6-1 and TRBJ1-2; 7 bases are shared with TRBD1. CDR3 length: 14 residues. The V and J ends lost 2 bases and 2 bases, in that order; junction bases with no gene match: 2. Germline-derived CDR1 and CDR2 are MNHNS and SASEGT.

The V gene is TRBV27, the J gene TRBJ2-5; 13 bases line up with TRBD2. J lost 1 base, V lost 2 bases, and 1 base had no gene match. Germline CDR1 MNHEY, CDR2 SMNVEV (reference sequence). CDR3 length: 16 amino acids. This CDR3 is CASSLGLAGAQETQYF. CDR3 DNA sequence: TGTGCCAGCAGTTTAGGACTAGCGGGGGCCCAAGAGACCCAGTACTTC.

The genes are TRBV3-1 (or the pseudogene TRBV3-2) and TRBJ1-2; 12 bases are shared with TRBD1. After removal of 4 bases from V and 4 bases from J, the junction contained 1 base not matched to a gene. The CDR3 covers 14 residues. Germline CDR1 LGHDT, CDR2 YNNKEL (reference sequence). CDR3 sequence (DNA): TGTGCCAGCAGCCGGGGACAGGGGGCCTATGGCTACACCTTC. This gives the protein CASSRGQGAYGYTF.

A word on this clone: The sample holds other DNA sequences that translate to the same CDR3. The chain links TRBV3-1 (or the pseudogene TRBV3-2) to TRBJ1-1, with a possible D match to TRBD1 (6 bases). The CDR3 runs 14 residues. The germline V gene has CDR1 LGHDT and CDR2 YNNKEL (reference sequence). V was shortened by 4 bases and J by 1 base, with 10 bases between the two germline ends. The CDR3 bases are TGTGCCAGCAGCCCCGGACAGAAGAACACTGAAGCTTTCTTT. Encoded protein: CASSPGQKNTEAFF.

J is TRBJ2-1 and V is TRBV6-4, with D unclear. Germline lookup yields CDR1 MRHNA and CDR2 SNTAGT. The V end was cut by 6 bases, the J end by 7 bases, with 16 bases between. The length of the CDR3 is 14 residues. The CDR3, as DNA: TGTGCCAGCAGACGTACGCCCAACGGGAATGAGCAGTTCTTC. This codes for CASRRTPNGNEQFF.

This clone was seen once. The rearrangement uses TRBV6-1 and TRBJ2-7; D perhaps matches TRBD2 (7 bases). This CDR3 has 17 amino acids. Trimming left V 2 bases short and J 5 bases short, with 22 bases between. The germline gives CDR1 MNHNS, CDR2 SASEGT. DNA for the CDR3: TGTGCCAGCAGTGAAAGGAGTGGGGGGGGCTTATTGGACGAGCAGTACTTC. Its protein product is CASSERSGGGLLDEQYF.

CDR3 DNA: TGTGCCAGCAGCGGAGAACCGGGACAGGGGGCCGGGGAGCTGTTTTTT. Translation: CASSGEPGQGAGELFF. This chain uses TRBV9 with TRBJ2-2; 11 nucleotides agree with TRBD1. This CDR3 is built from 16 residues. The ends lost 3 bases at V and 6 bases at J; junction bases unmatched: 7. Germline CDR1 and CDR2: SGDLS and YYNGEE.

The chain employs TRBV9 and TRBJ2-2; 9 bases line up with TRBD2. V was clipped by 0 bases and J by 5 bases; unmatched bases: 17. The CDR3 sequence is 20 residues long. The V gene's germline CDR1 is SGDLS and CDR2 YYNGEE. CDR3 protein: CASSVAPLGRGGLDTGELFF. For the CDR3, the DNA is TGTGCCAGCAGCGTAGCCCCTCTCGGGCGGGGGGGCCTCGATACCGGGGAGCTGTTTTTT.

The CDR3 DNA reads as TGCAGCGTTGAGAGGGGGCCCGGCATTCAGTACTTC. Amino acids: CSVERGPGIQYF. The chain employs TRBV29-1 and TRBJ2-4; TRBD1 agrees at 7 bases. V trimming: 3 bases; J trimming: 9 bases; junction bases outside the gene matches: 5. This CDR3 is 12 amino acids long. Germline loops: CDR1 SQVTM, CDR2 ANQGSEA.

V and J are TRBV28 and TRBJ2-1; TRBD1 matches at 9 bases. CDR1 and CDR2 from the germline V gene are MDHEN and SYDVKM. The V segment lost 3 bases and the J segment 15 bases; nucleotides outside the gene matches: 21. CDR3 size: 17 residues. As DNA, the CDR3 is TGTGCCAGCAGTTTTGGGGGGGCGGAAGAAACAGGGGGCTCCTTGTTCTTC. This gives the protein CASSFGGAEETGGSLFF.

The chain uses TRBV6-1 and TRBJ1-5; D gene ambiguous. Germline CDR1 and CDR2: MNHNS and SASEGT. The germline V and J ends were trimmed by 2 bases and 5 bases, with 10 bases remaining between them. The CDR3 covers 14 residues. CDR3 in DNA: TGTGCCAGCAGTGAAAGGTGGAGGGATCAGCCCCAGCATTTT. Translating gives CASSERWRDQPQHF.

This chain connects TRBV27 to TRBJ2-5; 7 positions match TRBD2. Losses at the gene ends were 6 bases for V and 5 bases for J; bases not matched to a gene: 12. The germline V gene encodes CDR1 MNHEY and CDR2 SMNVEV (reference sequence). CDR3 length: 15 amino acids. This CDR3 reads CASRPGGGGTETQYF. The CDR3 DNA sequence: TGTGCCAGCAGGCCCGGCGGGGGTGGTACGGAGACCCAGTACTTC.

V usage is TRBV19 and J usage is TRBJ2-5; 11 bases map to TRBD2. Trimming removed 4 bases from V and 4 bases from J; junction bases left unmatched: 5. Germline-derived CDR1 and CDR2 are LNHDA and SQIVND (reference sequence). The CDR3 runs to 15 residues. The CDR3 DNA reads TGTGCCAGTAGTAGGGTAGCGGGAGGGCGAGAGACCCAGTACTTC. Its protein is CASSRVAGGRETQYF.